This passage covers 31 T cell receptor beta chains from one sample sequenced in a study of beta chain features in type 1 diabetes. All of the isolated RNA was reverse transcribed, so expressed TCRB transcripts were sequenced. TCRdb keeps only in-frame clones here, not all; method: immunoSEQ multiplex PCR. The sample consists of 850,000 to 900,000 clones, 17% of them appearing once. The sequenced material came from naive CD4+ T cells from blood. The source is a young woman in good health.

The J gene is TRBJ2-2, the V gene TRBV10-3; 13 positions agree with TRBD2. Germline V lookup: CDR1 ENHRY, CDR2 SYGVKD. This CDR3 region has 16 residues. Unmatched junction bases numbered 7, after V lost 8 bases and J lost 4 bases. The CDR3 DNA sequence: TGTGCCATCGGTGGGACTAGCGGGATTTCCACCGGGGAGCTGTTTTTT. Its protein product is CAIGGTSGISTGELFF.

This clone has more than one count but fewer than ten. The chain links TRBV14 to TRBJ2-7, with D perhaps matching TRBD1 (6 bases). CDR3 size: 14 residues. CDR1 is SGHDN, CDR2 FVKESK, per germline. The ends were cut back, 4 bases at V and 2 bases at J, with 12 bases in the middle. CDR3 region: CASSLYQGTYEQYF. DNA of the CDR3: TGTGCCAGCAGCCTCTACCAGGGGACCTACGAGCAGTACTTC.

The J gene is TRBJ1-5, the V gene TRBV28; D is ambiguous. V lost 3 bases to trimming and J lost 9 bases, with 12 bases between them. Germline CDR1 reads MDHEN; CDR2 reads SYDVKM. The CDR3 contains 13 residues. CDR3 DNA sequence: TGTGCCAGCAGTTTCGAGAGGGCAAGGCCCCAGCATTTT. It encodes CASSFERARPQHF. The whole variable domain, filled in from reference TRBV28 and TRBJ1-5, reads DVKVTQSSRYLVKRTGEKVFLECVQDMDHENMFWYRQDPGLGLRLIYFSYDVKMKEKGDIPEGYSVSREKKERFSLILESASTNQTSMYLCASSFERARPQHFGDGTRLSIL.

This clone has a handful of counts. V gene TRBV19 combines with J gene TRBJ1-4; D remains unclear. The germline V and J ends were trimmed by 5 bases and 8 bases, with 12 bases remaining between them. Germline-derived CDR1 and CDR2 are LNHDA and SQIVND (reference sequence). The CDR3 has 13 amino acids. The CDR3: CASSDQVSEKLFF. CDR3 sequence (DNA): TGTGCCAGTAGTGATCAAGTCTCCGAAAAACTGTTTTTT.

The J gene is TRBJ2-1, the V gene TRBV7-3; 12 bases fit TRBD2. Per germline, CDR1 SGHTA and CDR2 FQGTGA. This CDR3 is built from 16 residues. Trimming cost V 5 bases and J 12 bases; bases outside gene matches: 14. CDR3 region: CASSPIGTSGFSGQFF. The CDR3 nucleotides read TGTGCCAGCAGCCCAATTGGGACTAGCGGGTTTTCGGGGCAGTTCTTC.

V is TRBV18 and J is TRBJ2-1, with unresolved D. Germline assignment: CDR1 KGHSH and CDR2 LQKENI. This CDR3 contains 13 residues. V lost 3 bases, J lost 8 bases, and 11 bases lay in between. The CDR3 is CASSPPVSDEQFF. CDR3 sequence (DNA): TGTGCCAGCTCACCTCCAGTATCCGATGAGCAGTTCTTC.

For the CDR3, the DNA is TGTGCCAGCAGCACCCCGGGACACAAAGAAGAGACCCAGTACTTC. It translates to CASSTPGHKEETQYF. The J gene is TRBJ2-5, the V gene TRBV7-6; D possibly corresponds to TRBD1 (6 bases). The V and J ends lost 5 bases and 3 bases respectively, with 16 bases between them. The CDR3 runs to 15 residues. Germline V gene data show CDR1 as SGHVS and CDR2 as FNYEAQ.

This clone was observed a few times. The J gene is TRBJ2-7, the V gene TRBV18; 9 nucleotides agree with TRBD1. Per the germline V gene, CDR1 is KGHSH and CDR2 is LQKENI. There are 16 residues in the CDR3. V was pared by 3 bases and J by 0 bases, with 6 bases of the junction left unmatched. CDR3 sequence reads: CASSPPGQGRSYEQYF. For the CDR3, the DNA is TGTGCCAGCTCACCGCCGGGACAGGGTCGCTCCTACGAGCAGTACTTC.

For this clone: Distinct nucleotide sequences in the sample also encode this CDR3. The chain joins TRBV25-1 to TRBJ2-7, with 7 positions matching TRBD2. J lost 3 bases, V lost 5 bases, and 7 bases had no gene match. Germline V gene sequence: CDR1 MGHDK, CDR2 SYGVNS. The CDR3 contains 14 residues. Here the CDR3 DNA reads TGTGCCAGCAGTTGGGGGGGACCTAACTACGAGCAGTACTTC. This codes for CASSWGGPNYEQYF.

The V gene is TRBV7-2, the J gene TRBJ2-7; 11 bases line up with TRBD2. V lost 1 base to trimming and J lost 4 bases; unmatched junction nucleotides: 9. Germline V lookup: CDR1 SGHTA, CDR2 FQGNSA. The length of the CDR3 is 17 residues. Written as DNA, the CDR3 is TGTGCCAGCAGCTTAGTTTACGTCGGGACTAGCGGATACGAGCAGTACTTC. Translated, it gives CASSLVYVGTSGYEQYF.

This chain links TRBV5-6 with TRBJ2-3; perhaps TRBD2 as D (5 bases). CDR1 is SGHDT and CDR2 is YYEEEE in the germline V gene. This CDR3 is 18 amino acids long. V lost 1 base to trimming and J lost 3 bases, with 21 bases between them. The CDR3 DNA reads as TGTGCCAGCAGCTTGCCGGCGTCCCCGAGGGAATTGACAGATACGCAGTATTTT. Residues: CASSLPASPRELTDTQYF.

V gene TRBV28 combines with J gene TRBJ2-4; D not certain. Looked up from germline, CDR1 is MDHEN and CDR2 is SYDVKM. The CDR3 runs to 17 residues. V was pared by 5 bases and J by 0 bases, with 17 bases between. The CDR3 is CASSDQLTARAKNIQYF. The CDR3, as DNA: TGTGCCAGCAGTGACCAGCTTACCGCTCGAGCCAAAAACATTCAGTACTTC.

The rearrangement uses TRBV5-1 and TRBJ2-3; D unclear. The germline V and J ends were trimmed by 2 bases and 2 bases, with 9 bases remaining between them. CDR3 length: 14 residues. CDR1 and CDR2 (germline): SGHRS, YFSETQ. Here the CDR3 reads CASSFARTTDTQYF. CDR3 nucleotides: TGCGCCAGCAGCTTCGCTCGGACCACAGATACGCAGTATTTT. The variable domain in full, with the rest retrieved from reference TRBV5-1 and TRBJ2-3, is KAGVTQTPRYLIKTRGQQVTLSCSPISGHRSVSWYQQTPGQGLQFLFEYFSETQRNKGNFPGRFSGRQFSNSRSEMNVSTLELGDSALYLCASSFARTTDTQYFGPGTRLTVL.

This clone came up a few times. The chain couples TRBV13 to TRBJ2-7; tentative D call: TRBD2 (5 bases). Trimming left V 5 bases short and J 1 base short, with 9 bases between. The CDR3 extends over 13 amino acids. The germline CDR1 and CDR2 sequences are PRHDT and FYEKMQ (reference sequence). CDR3 region: CASSHAGSYEQYF. DNA for the CDR3: TGTGCCAGCAGCCATGCGGGTTCCTACGAGCAGTACTTC.

This clone occurred a few times. The chain has TRBV28 and TRBJ2-7; 10 nucleotides match TRBD1. V shed 6 bases and J 0 bases; nucleotides not matched to a gene: 2. CDR1 and CDR2 (germline): MDHEN, SYDVKM. CDR3 length: 14 amino acids. The CDR3 loop reads CASRGTGVSYEQYF. DNA for the CDR3: TGTGCCAGCAGGGGGACAGGGGTCTCCTACGAGCAGTACTTC. Combining the CDR3 with reference TRBV28 and TRBJ2-7 gives the whole variable domain DVKVTQSSRYLVKRTGEKVFLECVQDMDHENMFWYRQDPGLGLRLIYFSYDVKMKEKGDIPEGYSVSREKKERFSLILESASTNQTSMYLCASRGTGVSYEQYFGPGTRLTVT.

The V call is TRBV7-9, the J call TRBJ2-5; no reliable D call. The germline gives CDR1 SEHNR, CDR2 FQNEAQ (reference sequence). The CDR3 totals 15 residues. With 2 bases removed from V and 1 base from J, the gap between germline ends came to 11 bases. The CDR3, as DNA: TGTGCCAGCAGCTTATTCGGCCCACTCCAAGAGACCCAGTACTTC. The encoded protein is CASSLFGPLQETQYF. Variable domain in full (rest from reference TRBV7-9 and TRBJ2-5): DTGVSQNPRHKITKRGQNVTFRCDPISEHNRLYWYRQTLGQGPEFLTYFQNEAQLEKSRLLSDRFSAERPKGSFSTLEIQRTEQGDSAMYLCASSLFGPLQETQYFGPGTRLLVL.

This clone has just a few counts. This chain uses TRBV29-1 with TRBJ2-1; 13 bases fit TRBD2. The CDR3 runs to 17 residues. V lost 6 bases, J lost 5 bases, and 13 bases stayed unmatched. Germline CDR1 is SQVTM and CDR2 is ANQGSEA. CDR3 sequence: CSVPSKPTSGRDNEQFF. The CDR3 DNA sequence: TGCAGCGTCCCGTCCAAACCCACTAGCGGGAGGGACAATGAGCAGTTCTTC.

The V call is TRBV7-9, the J call TRBJ2-2; 10 bases line up with TRBD2. This CDR3 has 15 amino acids. Germline V gives CDR1 SEHNR, CDR2 FQNEAQ (reference sequence). V lost 5 bases, J lost 2 bases, and 2 bases stayed unmatched. The CDR3 spells CASSRTSGNTGELFF. In nucleotides, the CDR3 is TGTGCCAGCAGCAGGACTAGCGGTAACACCGGGGAGCTGTTTTTT.

The V and J genes are TRBV11-1 and TRBJ2-7; 8 bases map to TRBD2. The ends lost 3 bases at V and 7 bases at J; junction bases unmatched: 14. Germline CDR1 is SGHAT and CDR2 is FQDESV (reference sequence). The CDR3 spans 16 residues. The CDR3 DNA reads TGTGCCAGCAGCTTCCAGCGGGAGTGGGGCCGGGGGGAGCAGTACTTC. Translating it yields CASSFQREWGRGEQYF.

This clone was seen a handful of times. Other DNA sequences in this specimen translate into the identical CDR3. This chain connects TRBV18 to TRBJ2-5; tentatively, D is TRBD2 (6 bases). Trimming removed 1 base from V and 4 bases from J, with 7 bases in between. The germline V gene has CDR1 KGHSH and CDR2 LQKENI. This CDR3 comprises 13 residues. The CDR3 DNA sequence: TGTGCCAGCTCACCACGCGGGGCAGAGACCCAGTACTTC. Protein sequence: CASSPRGAETQYF.

The chain recombines TRBV5-4 with TRBJ2-1, with TRBD2 matching 14 bases. The length of the CDR3 is 19 residues. V shed 4 bases and J 0 bases; nucleotides not matched to a gene: 9. Germline CDR1 reads SGHNT; CDR2 reads YYREEE (reference sequence). The CDR3 reads CASSEPGLAGAISYNEQFF. DNA of the CDR3: TGTGCCAGCAGCGAGCCGGGACTAGCGGGAGCTATCTCCTACAATGAGCAGTTCTTC. Using reference TRBV5-4 and TRBJ2-1 for the parts outside the CDR3, the full variable domain is ETGVTQSPTHLIKTRGQQVTLRCSSQSGHNTVSWYQQALGQGPQFIFQYYREEENGRGNFPPRFSGLQFPNYSSELNVNALELDDSALYLCASSEPGLAGAISYNEQFFGPGTRLTVL.

This clone was detected only a few times. The chain joins TRBV4-2 to TRBJ2-1; possible D gene TRBD1, 7 bases. The CDR3 sequence is 16 residues long. Germline CDR1 is LGHNA and CDR2 is YNFKEQ. The V and J ends lost 0 bases and 7 bases respectively, with 16 bases between them. The CDR3 DNA is TGTGCCAGCAGCCAAGAGAACGGACAGGAGGGGAATGAGCAGTTCTTC. Translating gives CASSQENGQEGNEQFF.

This clone was detected only a few times. The V call is TRBV6-5, the J call TRBJ1-4; D is undetermined. This CDR3 is built from 13 residues. Germline loops: CDR1 MNHEY, CDR2 SVGAGI. Trimming shortened V by 3 bases and J by 8 bases, and 10 bases separated the two germline ends. In DNA form, the CDR3 reads TGTGCCAGCAGTTATTCCTTTCGCGAAAAACTGTTTTTT. Encoded protein: CASSYSFREKLFF.

This chain connects TRBV5-4 to TRBJ2-7, with a weak D call TRBD2 (5 bases). The CDR3 has 14 residues. The V gene lost 4 bases and the J gene lost 2 bases, with 13 bases spanning the gap. Germline lookup yields CDR1 SGHNT and CDR2 YYREEE (reference sequence). CDR3 sequence (DNA): TGTGCCAGCAGCAGAACCGGGGATACCTACGAGCAGTACTTC. Translating it yields CASSRTGDTYEQYF.

The V gene is TRBV10-3, the J gene TRBJ2-7, with 9 positions matching TRBD2. V lost 5 bases to trimming and J lost 4 bases; unmatched junction nucleotides: 3. The V gene's germline CDR1 is ENHRY and CDR2 SYGVKD. The CDR3 spans 13 residues. The CDR3 sequence is CAISPSGEYEQYF. The DNA for the CDR3 is TGTGCCATCAGTCCTAGCGGGGAATACGAGCAGTACTTC.

V and J are TRBV4-2 and TRBJ2-5; possible D gene TRBD2, 5 bases. This CDR3 spans 16 amino acids. Trimming stripped 1 base from V and 1 base from J, with 13 bases between. Germline assignment: CDR1 LGHNA and CDR2 YNFKEQ. The CDR3, as DNA: TGTGCCAGCAGCCAAGCCCCTGGACTCCTCCAAGAGACCCAGTACTTC. This sequence encodes CASSQAPGLLQETQYF.

This clone was observed a handful of times. V is TRBV5-1 and J is TRBJ2-6, with TRBD1 identical over 7 bases. V lost 4 bases, J lost 7 bases, and 17 bases stayed unmatched. From germline, CDR1 is SGHRS and CDR2 YFSETQ. The CDR3 is 18 amino acids. CDR3 DNA sequence: TGCGCCAGCAGCCCCGGGACAGTCGGAGGATGGCGTGCCAACGTCCTGACTTTC. Residues: CASSPGTVGGWRANVLTF.

The chain couples TRBV9 to TRBJ1-1; TRBD1 might be the D (6 bases). In germline, CDR1 is SGDLS, CDR2 YYNGEE. This CDR3 spans 14 amino acids. V was shortened by 3 bases and J by 1 base, with 10 bases between the two germline ends. As DNA, the CDR3 is TGTGCCAGCAGCGAAACAGGGTGGAACACTGAAGCTTTCTTT. Amino acid sequence: CASSETGWNTEAFF.

This sequence joins TRBV6-5 and TRBJ2-3; 7 bases fit TRBD2. This CDR3 is built from 15 residues. V lost 7 bases, J lost 2 bases, and 9 bases stayed unmatched. CDR1 is MNHEY, CDR2 SVGAGI, per germline. In DNA, the CDR3 is TGTGCCAGCAAGCTCCGGGACTACTACACAGATACGCAGTATTTT. It is translated as CASKLRDYYTDTQYF.

The V and J genes are TRBV4-2 and TRBJ2-7; the match to TRBD2 covers 11 bases. The trim removed 1 base at V and 3 bases at J, leaving 2 bases unmatched. This CDR3 region has 15 residues. The germline gives CDR1 LGHNA, CDR2 YNFKEQ. CDR3 DNA sequence: TGTGCCAGCAGCCAAGTAGCGGGAGGGTTCTACGAGCAGTACTTC. Translated: CASSQVAGGFYEQYF.

The chain combines TRBV4-3 with TRBJ2-7; no clear D. V was clipped by 0 bases and J by 4 bases, with 13 bases between them. Looked up from germline, CDR1 is LGHNA and CDR2 is YSLEER. The CDR3 contains 15 residues. The CDR3 sequence: CASSQDPQPVYEQYF. For the CDR3, the DNA is TGCGCCAGCAGCCAAGATCCCCAGCCGGTGTACGAGCAGTACTTC.